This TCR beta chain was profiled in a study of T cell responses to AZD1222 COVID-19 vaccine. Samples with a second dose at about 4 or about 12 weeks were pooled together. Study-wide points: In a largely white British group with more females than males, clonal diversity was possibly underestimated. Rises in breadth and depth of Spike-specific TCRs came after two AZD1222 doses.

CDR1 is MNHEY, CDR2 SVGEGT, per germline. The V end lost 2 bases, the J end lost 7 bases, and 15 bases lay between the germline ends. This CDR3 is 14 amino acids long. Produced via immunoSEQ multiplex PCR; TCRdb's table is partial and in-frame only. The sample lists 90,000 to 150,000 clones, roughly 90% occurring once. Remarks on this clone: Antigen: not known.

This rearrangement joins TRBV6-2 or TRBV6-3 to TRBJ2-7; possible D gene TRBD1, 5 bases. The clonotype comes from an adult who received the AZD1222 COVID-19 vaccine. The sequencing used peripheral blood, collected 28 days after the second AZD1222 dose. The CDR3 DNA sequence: TGTGCCAGCAGTTACGCGACAGCGACCTGGGAGCAGTACTTC. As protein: CASSYATATWEQYF.